A selection of T cell receptor beta chains follows, all from one sample in a study of CXCR3-negative and CXCR3-positive naive CD8 T cells. TCRdb re-called the 5' RACE reads and gives one entry per CDR3 protein, without DNA. The sample totals tens of thousands of distinct CDR3 sequences. Input material: memory CD8+ T cells from blood. The source is a human donor in good health. Some clones in this sample may be carry-over from other donors' samples. Both conserved end residues are part of each CDR3. Each record gives: V gene, J gene, CDR3 protein.

>TRBV20-1|TRBJ2-7
CSASMGGRDYEQYF
>TRBV29-1|TRBJ2-2
CSARFGQGALAGELFF
>TRBV7-2|TRBJ2-7
CASSLAGGIYEQYF
>TRBV6-6|TRBJ2-3
CASSYRAAGAPRDTQYF
>TRBV27|TRBJ2-1
CASSPRGEGEQFF
>TRBV25-1|TRBJ2-1
CASSETWDREYNEQFF
>TRBV5-5|TRBJ1-1
CASSPTPGQAPSSF
>TRBV6-4|TRBJ2-2
CASSDSRDTGELFF
>TRBV19|TRBJ1-1
CASSIPLTEIYTEAFF
>TRBV7-2|TRBJ1-2
CASSSMVFGDGYTF
>TRBV2|TRBJ2-7
CATLEGTPAEQYF
>TRBV3-1|TRBJ1-4
CASSQDFPGQGEEKLFF
>TRBV29-1|TRBJ2-7
CSVKQGPYEQYF
>TRBV13|TRBJ2-3
CASSSRDSTDTQYF
>TRBV12-3/TRBV12-4|TRBJ2-2
CASSFWGGLNTGELFF
>TRBV7-8|TRBJ2-3
CASTRTSGIDTQYF
>TRBV29-1|TRBJ2-3
CSVDPSGGDTDTQYF
>TRBV28|TRBJ1-1
CASSYARGAFF
>TRBV28|TRBJ1-5
CASSFRSNQPQHF
>TRBV28|TRBJ2-1
CASSSAHRGKVYNEQFF
>TRBV27|TRBJ2-7
CASSGGGSYEQYF
>TRBV18|TRBJ2-5
CASSPPVTEPETQYF
>TRBV7-3|TRBJ2-7
CASSLVGAGLYEQYF
>TRBV14|TRBJ1-1
CASSQVPAGTEAFF
>TRBV29-1|TRBJ2-1
CSVEGESEQFF
>TRBV12-3/TRBV12-4|TRBJ2-5
CASSVQETQYF
>TRBV5-5|TRBJ1-1
CASSLVGVTEAFF
>TRBV6-2/TRBV6-3|TRBJ2-5
CASSYPPQGGETQYF
>TRBV7-7|TRBJ2-7
CASSPAGRVDEQYF
>TRBV5-6|TRBJ2-7
CASEGVHYEQYF
>TRBV11-3|TRBJ2-1
CASSRTTSGGVNEQFF
>TRBV2|TRBJ2-7
CASRARDREQYF
>TRBV4-1|TRBJ2-7
CASSQPGRLAGSYEQYF
>TRBV12-3/TRBV12-4|TRBJ2-7
CASSFHLGQETYEQYF
>TRBV4-3|TRBJ1-1
CASSRGRQVNTEAFF
>TRBV3-1|TRBJ2-5
CASSQDSGSMETQYF
>TRBV10-3|TRBJ2-7
CAISEDRDLAEQYF
>TRBV30|TRBJ1-5
CAWSVPPLYDQHF
>TRBV12-3/TRBV12-4|TRBJ2-1
CASSRAGTSGTTGEFF
>TRBV28|TRBJ1-5
CASSSVGQNEQPQHF
>TRBV5-5|TRBJ2-3
CASSLDITDTQYF
>TRBV29-1|TRBJ2-7
CSVLADPYEQYF
>TRBV5-1|TRBJ1-1
CASSPCLKDSTGCTEAFF
>TRBV29-1|TRBJ2-5
CSVEEIAETQYF
>TRBV15|TRBJ2-2
CATSRGLAGPANTGELFF
>TRBV5-1|TRBJ2-7
CASSFGGAAYEQYF
>TRBV5-1|TRBJ1-4
CASSGTGGEKLFF
>TRBV5-4|TRBJ2-7
CASSLTSGSLEVYEQYF
>TRBV20-1|TRBJ2-5
CSARGGSSQETQYF
>TRBV27|TRBJ1-1
CASSPLTWTGGGNTEAFF
>TRBV7-9|TRBJ1-1
CASRGPMNTEAFF
>TRBV29-1|TRBJ2-1
CSVEGPGGRSGNEQFF
>TRBV7-3|TRBJ2-1
CASSLGLAGGNEQFF